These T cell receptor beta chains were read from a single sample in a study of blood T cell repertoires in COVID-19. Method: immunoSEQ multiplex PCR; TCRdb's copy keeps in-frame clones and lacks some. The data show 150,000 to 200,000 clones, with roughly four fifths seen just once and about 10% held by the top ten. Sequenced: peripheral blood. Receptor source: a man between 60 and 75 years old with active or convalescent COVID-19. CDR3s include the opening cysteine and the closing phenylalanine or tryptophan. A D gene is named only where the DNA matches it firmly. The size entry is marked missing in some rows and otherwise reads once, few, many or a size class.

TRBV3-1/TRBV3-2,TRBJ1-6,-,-,CASSLNSPLHF,TGTGCCAGCAGCCTAAATTCACCCCTCCACTTT
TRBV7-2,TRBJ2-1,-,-,CASSLLRANEQFF,TGTGCCAGCAGCTTATTGAGGGCCAATGAGCAGTTCTTC
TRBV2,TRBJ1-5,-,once,CASSDGWGDRGPQHF,TGTGCCAGCAGTGACGGTTGGGGGGACCGAGGGCCCCAGCATTTT
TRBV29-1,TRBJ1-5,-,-,CSVAGVNQPQHF,TGCAGCGTTGCGGGAGTCAATCAGCCCCAGCATTTT
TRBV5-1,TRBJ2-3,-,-,CASSLDSSADTQYF,TGCGCCAGCAGCTTGGATTCCAGCGCAGATACGCAGTATTTT
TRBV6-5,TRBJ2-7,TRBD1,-,CASRSMQGAHEQYF,TGTGCCAGCAGGTCGATGCAGGGGGCCCACGAGCAGTACTTC
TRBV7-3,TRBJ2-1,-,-,CASSQSSDLDEQFF,TGTGCCAGCAGCCAATCGAGCGATCTGGATGAGCAGTTCTTC
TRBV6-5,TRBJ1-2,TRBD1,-,CASSAGTGIGYTF,TGTGCCAGCAGCGCCGGGACAGGGATTGGCTACACCTTC
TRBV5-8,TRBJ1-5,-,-,CASSRGPTEYSNQPQHF,TGTGCCAGCAGCCGTGGGCCGACAGAGTATAGCAATCAGCCCCAGCATTTT
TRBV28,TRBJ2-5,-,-,CASGERTVIQETQYF,TGTGCCAGCGGGGAACGGACAGTTATACAAGAGACCCAGTACTTC
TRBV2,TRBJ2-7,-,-,CASSGGTASYEQYF,TGTGCCAGCAGTGGCGGGACAGCATCCTACGAGCAGTACTTC